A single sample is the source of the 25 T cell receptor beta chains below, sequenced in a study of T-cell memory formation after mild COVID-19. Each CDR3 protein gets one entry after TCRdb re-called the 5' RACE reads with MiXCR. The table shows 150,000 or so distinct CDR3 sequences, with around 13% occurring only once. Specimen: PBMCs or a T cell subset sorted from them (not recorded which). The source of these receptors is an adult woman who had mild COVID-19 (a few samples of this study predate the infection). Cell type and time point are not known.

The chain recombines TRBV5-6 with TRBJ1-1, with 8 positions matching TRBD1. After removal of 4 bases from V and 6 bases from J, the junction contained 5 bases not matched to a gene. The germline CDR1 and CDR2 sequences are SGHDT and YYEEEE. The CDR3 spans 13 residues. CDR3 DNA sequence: TGTGCCAGCAGCCCGGGACAGGTATCTGAAGCTTTCTTT. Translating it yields CASSPGQVSEAFF.

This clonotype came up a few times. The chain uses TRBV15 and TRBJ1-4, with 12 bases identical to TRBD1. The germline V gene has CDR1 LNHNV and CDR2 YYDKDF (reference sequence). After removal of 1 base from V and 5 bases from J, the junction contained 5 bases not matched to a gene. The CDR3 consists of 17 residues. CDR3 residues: CATSRGDRGLENEKLFF. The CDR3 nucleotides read TGTGCCACCAGCAGAGGGGACAGGGGGCTTGAGAATGAAAAACTGTTTTTT.

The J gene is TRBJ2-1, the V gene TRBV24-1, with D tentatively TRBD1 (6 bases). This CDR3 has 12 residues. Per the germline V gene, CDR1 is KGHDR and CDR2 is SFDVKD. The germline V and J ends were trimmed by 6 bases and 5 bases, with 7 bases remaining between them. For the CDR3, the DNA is TGTGCCACCAGTTACAGGGACAATGAGCAGTTCTTC. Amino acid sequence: CATSYRDNEQFF.

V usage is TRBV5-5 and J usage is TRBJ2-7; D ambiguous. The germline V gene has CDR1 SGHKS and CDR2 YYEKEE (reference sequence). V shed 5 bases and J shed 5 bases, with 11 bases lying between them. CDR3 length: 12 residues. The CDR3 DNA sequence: TGTGCCAGCAGTATGTACCCCAACGAGCAGTACTTC. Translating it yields CASSMYPNEQYF.

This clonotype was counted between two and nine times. CDR3: CASSLRLGGELFF. CDR3 DNA sequence: TGTGCCAGCAGCTTGAGGCTCGGCGGGGAGCTGTTTTTT. The chain recombines TRBV7-2 with TRBJ2-2, with D hard to call. The CDR3 consists of 13 residues. In germline, CDR1 is SGHTA, CDR2 FQGNSA. V was cut by 3 bases and J by 7 bases, with 9 bases left in between.

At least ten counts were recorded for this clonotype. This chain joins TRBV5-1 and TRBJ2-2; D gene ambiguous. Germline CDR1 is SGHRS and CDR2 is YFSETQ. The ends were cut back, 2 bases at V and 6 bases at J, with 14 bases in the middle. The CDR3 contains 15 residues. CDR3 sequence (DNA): TGCGCCAGCAGCTTAGGCGGATCCCTCGCCGGGGAGCTGTTTTTT. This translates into CASSLGGSLAGELFF.

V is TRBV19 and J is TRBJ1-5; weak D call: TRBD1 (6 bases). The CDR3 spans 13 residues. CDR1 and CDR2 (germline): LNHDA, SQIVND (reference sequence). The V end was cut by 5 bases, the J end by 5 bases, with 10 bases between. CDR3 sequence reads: CASSQGSYQPQHF. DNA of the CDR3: TGTGCCAGTAGTCAGGGGAGTTATCAGCCCCAGCATTTT.

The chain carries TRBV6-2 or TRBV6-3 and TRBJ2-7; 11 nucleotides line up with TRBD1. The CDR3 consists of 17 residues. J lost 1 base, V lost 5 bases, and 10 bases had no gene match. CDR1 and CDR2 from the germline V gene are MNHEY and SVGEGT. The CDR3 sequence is CASSTPPGQGASYEQYF. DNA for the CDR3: TGTGCCAGCAGTACCCCCCCAGGACAGGGGGCGTCCTACGAGCAGTACTTC.

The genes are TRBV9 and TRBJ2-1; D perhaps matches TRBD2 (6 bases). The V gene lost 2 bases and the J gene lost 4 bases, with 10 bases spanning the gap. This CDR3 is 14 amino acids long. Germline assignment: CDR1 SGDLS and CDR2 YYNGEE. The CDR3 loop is CASSVGGTYNEQFF. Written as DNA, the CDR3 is TGTGCCAGCAGCGTGGGGGGAACTTACAATGAGCAGTTCTTC.

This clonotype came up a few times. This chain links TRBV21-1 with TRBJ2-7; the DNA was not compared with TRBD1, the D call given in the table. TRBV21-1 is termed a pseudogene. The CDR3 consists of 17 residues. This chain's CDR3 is CASSKCPVQGDSYEQYF. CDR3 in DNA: TGTGCCAGCAGCAAATGTCCTGTACAGGGGGATTCCTACGAGCAGTACTTC.

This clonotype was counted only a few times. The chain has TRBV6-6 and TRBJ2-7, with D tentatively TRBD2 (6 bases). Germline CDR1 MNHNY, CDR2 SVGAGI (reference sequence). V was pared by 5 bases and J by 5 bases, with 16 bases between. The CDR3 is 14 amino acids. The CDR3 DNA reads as TGTGCCAGCAGTCCCGGACTACCCTGGGACGAGCAGTACTTC. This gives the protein CASSPGLPWDEQYF.

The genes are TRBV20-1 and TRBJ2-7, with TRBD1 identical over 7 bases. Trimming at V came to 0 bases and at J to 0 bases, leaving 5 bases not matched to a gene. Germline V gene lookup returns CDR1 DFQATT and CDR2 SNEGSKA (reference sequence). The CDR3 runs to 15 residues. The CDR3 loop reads CSARETGKNSYEQYF. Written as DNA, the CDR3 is TGCAGTGCTAGAGAGACAGGGAAGAACTCCTACGAGCAGTACTTC.

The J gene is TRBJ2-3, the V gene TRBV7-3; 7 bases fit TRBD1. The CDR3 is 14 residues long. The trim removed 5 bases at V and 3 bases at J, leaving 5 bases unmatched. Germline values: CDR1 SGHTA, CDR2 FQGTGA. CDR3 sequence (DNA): TGTGCCAGCAGCATAGGGACAGTTACAGATACGCAGTATTTT. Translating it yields CASSIGTVTDTQYF. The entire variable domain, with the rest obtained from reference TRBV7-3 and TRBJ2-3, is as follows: GAGVSQTPSNKVTEKGKYVELRCDPISGHTALYWYRQSLGQGPEFLIYFQGTGAADDSGLPNDRFFAVRPEGSVSTLKIQRTERGDSAVYLCASSIGTVTDTQYFGPGTRLTVL.

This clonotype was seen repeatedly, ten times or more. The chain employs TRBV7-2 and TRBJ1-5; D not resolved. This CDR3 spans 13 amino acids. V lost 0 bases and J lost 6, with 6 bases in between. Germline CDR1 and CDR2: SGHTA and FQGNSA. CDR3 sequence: CASSLAGIQPQHF. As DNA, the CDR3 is TGTGCCAGCAGCTTAGCCGGGATTCAGCCCCAGCATTTT.

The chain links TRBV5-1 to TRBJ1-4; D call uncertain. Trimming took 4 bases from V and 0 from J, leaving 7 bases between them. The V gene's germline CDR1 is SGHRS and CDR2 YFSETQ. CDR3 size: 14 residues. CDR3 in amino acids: CASSTGTTNEKLFF. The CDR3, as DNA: TGCGCCAGCAGCACCGGGACAACTAATGAAAAACTGTTTTTT.

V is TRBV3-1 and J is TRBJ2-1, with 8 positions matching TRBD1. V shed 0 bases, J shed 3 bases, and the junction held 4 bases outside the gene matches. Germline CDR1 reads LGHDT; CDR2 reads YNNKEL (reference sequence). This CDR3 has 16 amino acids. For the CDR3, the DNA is TGTGCCAGCAGCCAAGACCCAGGGGGCTACTACAATGAGCAGTTCTTC. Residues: CASSQDPGGYYNEQFF.

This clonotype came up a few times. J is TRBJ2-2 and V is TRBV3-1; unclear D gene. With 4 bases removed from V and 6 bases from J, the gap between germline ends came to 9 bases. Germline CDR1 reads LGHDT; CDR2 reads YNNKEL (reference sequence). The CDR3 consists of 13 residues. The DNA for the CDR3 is TGTGCCAGCAGCCCGAAGTGGTCCGGGGAGCTGTTTTTT. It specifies CASSPKWSGELFF.

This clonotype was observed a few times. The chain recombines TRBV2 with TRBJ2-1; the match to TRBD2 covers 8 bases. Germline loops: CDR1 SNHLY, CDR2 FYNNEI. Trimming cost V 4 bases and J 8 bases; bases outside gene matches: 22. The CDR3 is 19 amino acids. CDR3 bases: TGTGCCAGCAGTGTTGTGGGGACCCCCCTAGCGGGTCAGAAGGATGAGCAGTTCTTC. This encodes CASSVVGTPLAGQKDEQFF. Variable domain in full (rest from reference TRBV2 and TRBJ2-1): EPEVTQTPSHQVTQMGQEVILRCVPISNHLYFYWYRQILGQKVEFLVSFYNNEISEKSEIFDDQFSVERPDGSNFTLKIRSTKLEDSAMYFCASSVVGTPLAGQKDEQFFGPGTRLTVL.

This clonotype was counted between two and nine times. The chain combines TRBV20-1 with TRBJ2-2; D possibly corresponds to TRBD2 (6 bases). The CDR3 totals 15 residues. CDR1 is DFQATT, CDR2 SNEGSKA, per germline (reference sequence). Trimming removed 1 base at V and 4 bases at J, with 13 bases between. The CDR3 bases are TGCAGTGCTAGAGTCGCGGGGTCTGGCACCGGGGAGCTGTTTTTT. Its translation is CSARVAGSGTGELFF.

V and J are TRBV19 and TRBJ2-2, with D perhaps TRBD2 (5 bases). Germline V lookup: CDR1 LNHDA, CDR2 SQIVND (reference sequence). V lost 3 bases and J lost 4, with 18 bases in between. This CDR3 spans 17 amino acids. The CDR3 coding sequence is TGTGCCAGTAGTATGGGGATGGGAGCAGTGGGCACCGGGGAGCTGTTTTTT. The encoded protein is CASSMGMGAVGTGELFF. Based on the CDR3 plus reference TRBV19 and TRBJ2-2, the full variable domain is DGGITQSPKYLFRKEGQNVTLSCEQNLNHDAMYWYRQDPGQGLRLIYYSQIVNDFQKGDIAEGYSVSREKKESFPLTVTSAQKNPTAFYLCASSMGMGAVGTGELFFGEGSRLTVL.

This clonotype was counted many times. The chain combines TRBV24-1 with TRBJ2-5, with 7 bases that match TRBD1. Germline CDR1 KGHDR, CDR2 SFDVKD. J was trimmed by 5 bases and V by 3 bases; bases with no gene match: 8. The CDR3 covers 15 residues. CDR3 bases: TGTGCCACCAGTGATCCGGGACAGTATGCGGAGACCCAGTACTTC. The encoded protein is CATSDPGQYAETQYF.

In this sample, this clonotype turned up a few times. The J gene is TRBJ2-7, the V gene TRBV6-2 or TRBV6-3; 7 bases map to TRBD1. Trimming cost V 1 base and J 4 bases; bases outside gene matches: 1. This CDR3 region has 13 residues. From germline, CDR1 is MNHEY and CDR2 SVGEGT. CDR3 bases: TGTGCCAGCAGTTACTACAGGGGATACGAGCAGTACTTC. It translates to CASSYYRGYEQYF.

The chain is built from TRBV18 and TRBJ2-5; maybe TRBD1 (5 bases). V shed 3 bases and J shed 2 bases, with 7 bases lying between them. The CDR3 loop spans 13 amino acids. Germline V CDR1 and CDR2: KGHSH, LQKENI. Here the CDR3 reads CASSPRQQETQYF. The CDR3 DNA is TGTGCCAGCTCACCCCGACAGCAAGAGACCCAGTACTTC.

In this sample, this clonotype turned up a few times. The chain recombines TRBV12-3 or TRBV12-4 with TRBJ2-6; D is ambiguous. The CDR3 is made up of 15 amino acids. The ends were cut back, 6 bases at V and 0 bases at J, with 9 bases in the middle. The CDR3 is CASRPELSGANVLTF. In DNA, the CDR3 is TGTGCCAGCAGGCCTGAACTCTCTGGGGCCAACGTCCTGACTTTC.

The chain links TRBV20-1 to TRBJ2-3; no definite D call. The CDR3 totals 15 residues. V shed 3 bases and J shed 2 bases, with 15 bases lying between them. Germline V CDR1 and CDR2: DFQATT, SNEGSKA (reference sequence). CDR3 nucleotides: TGCAGTGCTAGGAAATCTGAGGAGCCCACAGATACGCAGTATTTT. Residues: CSARKSEEPTDTQYF.